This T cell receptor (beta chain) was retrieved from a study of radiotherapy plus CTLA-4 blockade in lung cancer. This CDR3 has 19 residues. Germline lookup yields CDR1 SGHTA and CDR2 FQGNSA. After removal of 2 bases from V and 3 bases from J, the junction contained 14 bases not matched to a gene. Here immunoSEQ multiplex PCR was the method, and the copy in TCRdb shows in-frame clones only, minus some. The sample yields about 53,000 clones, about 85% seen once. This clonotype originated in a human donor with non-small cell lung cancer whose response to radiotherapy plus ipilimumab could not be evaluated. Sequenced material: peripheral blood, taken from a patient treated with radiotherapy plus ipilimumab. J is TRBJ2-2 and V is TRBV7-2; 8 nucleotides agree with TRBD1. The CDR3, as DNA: TGTGCCAGCAGCTTAATTGGGACAGGCCATCCTTGGGACACCGGGGAGCTGTTTTTT. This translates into CASSLIGTGHPWDTGELFF.